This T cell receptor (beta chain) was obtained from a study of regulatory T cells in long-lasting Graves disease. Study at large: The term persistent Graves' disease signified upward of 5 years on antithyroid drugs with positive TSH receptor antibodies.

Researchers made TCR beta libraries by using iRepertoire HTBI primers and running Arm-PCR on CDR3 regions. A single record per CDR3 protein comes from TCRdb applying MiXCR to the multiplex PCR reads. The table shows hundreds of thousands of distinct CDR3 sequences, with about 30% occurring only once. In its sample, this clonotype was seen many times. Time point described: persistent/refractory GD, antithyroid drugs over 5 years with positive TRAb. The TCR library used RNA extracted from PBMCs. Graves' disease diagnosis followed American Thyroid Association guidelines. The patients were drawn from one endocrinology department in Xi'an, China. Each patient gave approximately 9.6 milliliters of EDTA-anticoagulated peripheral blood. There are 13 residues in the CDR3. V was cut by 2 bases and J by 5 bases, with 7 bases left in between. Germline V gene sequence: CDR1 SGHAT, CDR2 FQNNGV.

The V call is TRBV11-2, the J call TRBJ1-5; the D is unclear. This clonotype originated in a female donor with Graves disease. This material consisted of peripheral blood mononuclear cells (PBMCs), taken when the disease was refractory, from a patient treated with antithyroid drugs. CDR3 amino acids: CASSLTKDQPQHF. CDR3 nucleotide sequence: TGTGCCAGCAGCTTAACTAAGGATCAGCCCCAGCATTTT.